This T cell receptor beta chain was documented in a study of blood T cell repertoires in COVID-19. Across the whole study: Material from acute and convalescent COVID-19 was sourced from the United States, Italy and Spain. From T cells, B-cell-depleted T cells, or PBMCs came the material, which was cDNA or gDNA.

This CDR3 region has 19 residues. Germline V CDR1 and CDR2: SGHTA, FQGNSA. Trimming at V came to 6 bases and at J to 7 bases, leaving 20 bases not matched to a gene. Profiled with immunoSEQ multiplex PCR; TCRdb holds only in-frame clones, not every one. The table has fewer than 450,000 clones, approximately 90% seen once. The TCR sequence derives from a woman aged 18-35 years who had recovered from COVID-19. The source material was peripheral blood. The chain carries TRBV7-2 and TRBJ2-1, with TRBD2 matching 11 bases. CDR3 residues: CASSPEEGSGRAPYNEQFF. Here the CDR3 DNA reads TGTGCCAGCAGTCCCGAGGAGGGTAGCGGGAGGGCCCCGTATAATGAGCAGTTCTTC.